A single sample gave rise to the 20 T cell receptor beta chains below, sequenced in a study of T cell repertoires in cytomegalovirus infection. MiXCR, applied by TCRdb to the reads, yields one record per CDR3 protein. This sample has around 250,000 distinct CDR3 sequences; over 15% occur once, and the top ten carry approximately 51%. The sequenced sample was CD8+ T cells from PBMCs. All receptors come from a human donor in good health (CMV status not recorded). Some clones in this sample may be carry-over from other donors' samples.

This clonotype appeared many times. The rearrangement joins TRBV7-6 to TRBJ2-5; D is ambiguous. The CDR3 consists of 12 residues. Germline CDR1 and CDR2: SGHVS and FNYEAQ. The V gene lost 5 bases and the J gene lost 5 bases, with 9 bases spanning the gap. The CDR3 nucleotides are TGTGCCAGCAGCCTCACCGATGAGACCCAGTACTTC. Its translation: CASSLTDETQYF.

This clonotype was detected many times. The chain has TRBV10-3 and TRBJ1-1, with TRBD1 matching 7 bases. The ends lost 10 bases at V and 0 bases at J; junction bases unmatched: 8. This CDR3 is built from 14 residues. Germline V CDR1 and CDR2: ENHRY, SYGVKD. CDR3 bases: TGTGCCACCCAGGGGGGAGGGCTGAACACTGAAGCTTTCTTT. Protein: CATQGGGLNTEAFF.

CDR3 DNA: TGTGCCAGCAGTTACGGTCAGGGCAAACATGGCTACACCTTC. This sequence encodes CASSYGQGKHGYTF. J is TRBJ1-2 and V is TRBV6-5; tentatively, D is TRBD1 (5 bases). The CDR3 has 14 residues. Germline CDR1 and CDR2: MNHEY and SVGAGI. Trimming pared 2 bases from V and 6 bases from J, leaving 13 bases between.

This clonotype was observed at least ten times. V gene TRBV7-3 combines with J gene TRBJ1-2, with 9 bases matching TRBD1. J gave up 6 bases and V 5 bases, and 13 bases lay outside the gene matches. This CDR3 spans 16 amino acids. Per the germline V gene, CDR1 is SGHTA and CDR2 is FQGTGA. The DNA of the CDR3 is TGTGCCAGCAGCCTCCGGGACAGGGATATTAGCGATGGCTACACCTTC. This sequence encodes CASSLRDRDISDGYTF.

This clonotype showed up just a few times. The rearrangement links TRBV24-1 to TRBJ1-1; D gene ambiguous. This CDR3 region has 14 residues. Trimming pared 7 bases from V and 0 bases from J, leaving 11 bases between. Germline V gene data show CDR1 as KGHDR and CDR2 as SFDVKD. The CDR3 DNA reads TGTGCCACCAGAAGAAAAGTCGTGAACACTGAAGCTTTCTTT. Amino acids: CATRRKVVNTEAFF.

This clonotype was observed a handful of times. This sequence joins TRBV6-6 and TRBJ2-6; the D gene is possibly TRBD1 (5 bases). The germline gives CDR1 MNHNY, CDR2 SVGAGI (reference sequence). CDR3 length: 16 amino acids. V was pared by 6 bases and J by 1 base, with 13 bases between. For the CDR3, the DNA is TGTGCCAGCAGGGCCCCCCCAGGGTCTGGGGCCAACGTCCTGACTTTC. It encodes CASRAPPGSGANVLTF.

This clonotype has ten or more counts. The rearrangement uses TRBV7-8 and TRBJ2-1, with D unclear. The CDR3 loop spans 15 amino acids. Germline lookup yields CDR1 SGHVS and CDR2 FQNEAQ. V was trimmed by 5 bases and J by 4 bases, leaving 15 bases between them. CDR3: CASSQTVGIYNEQFF. The DNA of the CDR3 is TGTGCCAGCAGCCAAACGGTAGGGATATACAATGAGCAGTTCTTC.

This clonotype was counted only a few times. This chain links TRBV10-3 with TRBJ2-7, with D possibly called TRBD1 or TRBD2 (6 bases each). The CDR3 is 12 amino acids. Trimming removed 8 bases at V and 7 bases at J, with 15 bases between. Germline-derived CDR1 and CDR2 are ENHRY and SYGVKD. The CDR3 bases are TGTGCCATCGGGACGGGGGCGGAGGAGCAGTACTTC. Encoded protein: CAIGTGAEEQYF.

This clonotype has a count of ten or more. This chain joins TRBV7-2 and TRBJ2-3; no clear D. Germline CDR1 and CDR2: SGHTA and FQGNSA. The CDR3 runs to 14 residues. The V and J ends lost 1 base and 1 base respectively, with 6 bases between them. CDR3 sequence reads: CASSLVAGTDTQYF. The DNA of the CDR3 is TGTGCCAGCAGCTTAGTCGCTGGCACAGATACGCAGTATTTT.

The sample holds a few counts of this clonotype. The genes are TRBV27 and TRBJ2-1; TRBD2 aligns across 7 bases. The germline V gene encodes CDR1 MNHEY and CDR2 SMNVEV (reference sequence). The junction had 4 bases not matched to a gene; V was cut back by 4 bases and J by 7 bases. There are 13 residues in the CDR3. The CDR3 here is CASSSGGMNEQFF. DNA for the CDR3: TGTGCCAGCAGTTCGGGAGGAATGAATGAGCAGTTCTTC.

In this sample, this clonotype turned up many times. The chain joins TRBV28 to TRBJ1-4; D may be TRBD1 (5 bases). V was clipped by 7 bases and J by 5 bases, with 20 bases between them. The germline V gene encodes CDR1 MDHEN and CDR2 SYDVKM. This CDR3 has 16 residues. DNA of the CDR3: TGTGCCAGCACCCCCCGGCGGGGGGACTGGAATGAAAAACTGTTTTTT. Translating gives CASTPRRGDWNEKLFF. The full variable domain, completed using reference TRBV28 and TRBJ1-4, is DVKVTQSSRYLVKRTGEKVFLECVQDMDHENMFWYRQDPGLGLRLIYFSYDVKMKEKGDIPEGYSVSREKKERFSLILESASTNQTSMYLCASTPRRGDWNEKLFFGSGTQLSVL.

The chain employs TRBV5-1 and TRBJ1-5, with D unclear. CDR1 SGHRS and CDR2 YFSETQ come from the germline V gene. CDR3 length: 13 amino acids. V lost 7 bases and J lost 1, with 9 bases in between. CDR3 sequence (DNA): TGCGCCAGCCGCTCGGACAGCAATCAGCCCCAGCATTTT. This gives the protein CASRSDSNQPQHF.

This clonotype occurred many times. The V call is TRBV5-1, the J call TRBJ1-1, with TRBD1 as a possible D gene (5 bases). Germline V lookup: CDR1 SGHRS, CDR2 YFSETQ. The CDR3 has 15 residues. V gave up 5 bases and J gave up 10 bases, with 24 bases separating them. The CDR3 nucleotides are TGCGCCAGCAGAAGCGAGGGGCGAGGGAGTTGGGGAGCTTTCTTT. Its protein is CASRSEGRGSWGAFF. The complete variable domain, with remaining parts taken from reference TRBV5-1 and TRBJ1-1, reads KAGVTQTPRYLIKTRGQQVTLSCSPISGHRSVSWYQQTPGQGLQFLFEYFSETQRNKGNFPGRFSGRQFSNSRSEMNVSTLELGDSALYLCASRSEGRGSWGAFFGQGTRLTVV.

The genes are TRBV6-1 and TRBJ2-1; D may be TRBD1 or TRBD2 (5 bases each). CDR1 is MNHNS, CDR2 SASEGT, per germline. This CDR3 comprises 14 residues. V was cut by 10 bases and J by 5 bases, with 18 bases left in between. The CDR3 loop reads CATTARERDNEQFF. DNA of the CDR3: TGTGCCACAACCGCCAGGGAGAGGGACAATGAGCAGTTCTTC.

The chain uses TRBV27 and TRBJ2-1, with 8 positions matching TRBD1. V dropped 5 bases and J dropped 2; count of bases not matched to a gene: 11. CDR1 and CDR2 from the germline V gene are MNHEY and SMNVEV (reference sequence). This CDR3 is built from 17 residues. The CDR3 DNA reads as TGTGCCAGCAGTCCACATAGCGGACAGGGTACCTACAATGAGCAGTTCTTC. Translating it yields CASSPHSGQGTYNEQFF.

The rearrangement uses TRBV7-9 and TRBJ1-2, with 8 nucleotides matching TRBD1. The junction had 2 bases not matched to a gene; V was cut back by 5 bases and J by 6 bases. This CDR3 is 12 amino acids long. Per germline, CDR1 SEHNR and CDR2 FQNEAQ (reference sequence). CDR3 residues: CASSQQGDGYTF. The CDR3 DNA is TGTGCCAGCAGCCAACAGGGGGATGGCTACACCTTC.

This chain connects TRBV6-5 to TRBJ2-3, with D maybe TRBD2 (6 bases). V lost 8 bases and J 6 bases, leaving 12 bases between the germline ends. CDR1 and CDR2 from the germline V gene are MNHEY and SVGAGI. The CDR3 spans 12 residues. CDR3 DNA: TGTGCCAGCGGCTGGAGGGCCGATACGCAGTATTTT. It translates to CASGWRADTQYF.

This clonotype has at least ten counts. The chain uses TRBV7-9 and TRBJ1-1, with no clear D. The CDR3 extends over 14 amino acids. Germline loops: CDR1 SEHNR, CDR2 FQNEAQ (reference sequence). The V gene lost 5 bases and the J gene lost 5 bases, with 15 bases spanning the gap. CDR3 region: CASSEAGLRTEAFF. The CDR3 DNA reads as TGTGCCAGCAGCGAAGCTGGACTAAGGACTGAAGCTTTCTTT. The variable domain in full, completed from reference TRBV7-9 and TRBJ1-1, reads DTGVSQNPRHKITKRGQNVTFRCDPISEHNRLYWYRQTLGQGPEFLTYFQNEAQLEKSRLLSDRFSAERPKGSFSTLEIQRTEQGDSAMYLCASSEAGLRTEAFFGQGTRLTVV.

The chain carries TRBV7-9 and TRBJ2-5; D not resolved. Germline V gene data show CDR1 as SEHNR and CDR2 as FQNEAQ (reference sequence). The CDR3 totals 15 residues. V lost 5 bases to trimming and J lost 4 bases, with 17 bases between them. CDR3 sequence reads: CASSRRVLDRETQYF. CDR3 sequence (DNA): TGTGCCAGCAGCCGGAGAGTTTTAGACCGAGAGACCCAGTACTTC. The whole variable domain, filled in from reference TRBV7-9 and TRBJ2-5, reads DTGVSQNPRHKITKRGQNVTFRCDPISEHNRLYWYRQTLGQGPEFLTYFQNEAQLEKSRLLSDRFSAERPKGSFSTLEIQRTEQGDSAMYLCASSRRVLDRETQYFGPGTRLLVL.

V is TRBV4-3 and J is TRBJ2-7; 9 positions match TRBD1. Germline CDR1 reads LGHNA; CDR2 reads YSLEER. This CDR3 is 17 amino acids long. J was trimmed by 4 bases and V by 1 base; bases with no gene match: 11. The CDR3 sequence: CASSQVLKGQGKYEQYF. The CDR3 coding sequence is TGCGCCAGCAGCCAAGTCCTGAAGGGACAGGGAAAGTACGAGCAGTACTTC.